The entry below describes one T cell receptor beta chain. Its target antigen remains unknown. No much larger clone is present one base from it, and per-base qualities are unavailable. The data were taken from a study of vaccination effects on CD4 cells after COVID-19 (dated by TCRdb to the early 2020s). In terms of the full investigation: In the ViraFEST assay, PBMC were stimulated with viral peptide pools, and antigen-specific CD4+ T cell clonotypes were then identified by expansion using TCR sequencing. SARS-CoV-2 spike-specific CD4+ TCR repertoires were compared before and after mRNA vaccination in COVID-19 convalescent patients and in infection-naive vaccine recipients. Two doses of either the BNT162b2 or the mRNA-1273 mRNA SARS-CoV-2 vaccine were administered to participants. A few million PBMC per well were cultured with approximately 10 ug/ml peptides in IMDM containing roughly 5% human AB serum, approximately 9.9 IU/ml IL-2 and gentamicin. Altogether, around ten COVID-19 convalescent patients and a handful of SARS-CoV-2-naive healthy vaccine recipients made up the full study. The Oncomine TCR Beta short-read assay on an Illumina iSeq 100 was used to sequence cultures from other donors in the study.

After less than eleven days of culture, CD4+ T cells were isolated with the EasySep CD4+ T cell isolation kit. Healthy vaccine recipients had no prior SARS-CoV-2 infection, confirmed by negative nucleocapsid antibodies before and after vaccination. On days 3 and 7, half of the culture medium was replaced with fresh IL-2-containing medium. Unless noted otherwise, every peptide stimulation condition was grown in triplicate wells. PBMC were separated from whole blood using Ficoll-Paque Plus gradient centrifugation and were then either cryopreserved at -140C or used fresh. The QIAamp micro DNA kit was used to extract genomic DNA from the cultured CD4+ T cells. Beyond this particular receptor, the publication reports: Clones induced by infection and clones induced by vaccination both contracted markedly at late timepoints after vaccination, which fits with T cell responses waning over time. In healthy vaccine recipients, vaccine-induced clones were almost all SARS-CoV-2 mono-reactive, with only 1 of 255 being cross-reactive with common cold coronaviruses. The study was limited by a small number of convalescent patients and lacked early post-infection timepoints.

V drops 6 bases and J drops 3 bases, leaving 11 bases in between. The germline V gene yields MNHEY for CDR1 and SVGAGI for CDR2. The CDR3 has 13 amino acids, counting the end cysteine and phenylalanine. The sequence is cut down to CDR3 DNA, 39 bases in frame from base 1. The method behind the library was the immunoSEQ multiplex PCR assay. TCR beta CDR3 sequencing was performed on DNA from the cultured, isolated CD4+ T cells. In the paper's pipeline: Non-productive TCR sequences were removed and reads were trimmed to the CDR3 region, keeping CDR3s of at least 7 amino acids. Antigen-specific clonotypes were identified using the MANAFEST web app by comparison of expansion in peptide wells against reference cultures. To be called positive, a clone needed expansion at FDR<0.05 compared with the reference and with all other wells, an odds ratio greater than 5, and a frequency greater than 0.1% in two replicate wells. A clonotype was defined as cross-reactive if the clonotype was significantly expanded both in SARS-CoV-2 spike wells and in at least one common cold coronavirus spike condition. CDR3 similarity was assessed by Levenshtein distance with the stringdist R package, and unrooted trees were built with ape in R 3.6.1. What TCRdb holds here is the immuneACCESS table cut down to in-frame rearrangements. Part of the clones is not present; checked against another copy, under half of the missing clones reflect an unresolved V gene, and the others are unexplained. Clone size and V and J calls were adopted from that table, with D and trimming inferred from the DNA. This sample is represented by 40,000 or so clones; approximately 74% of them were singletons. About 3% of the sample lies in the top ten.

Here the sequenced sample was CD4+ T cells from PBMCs cultured without peptide, taken before COVID-19 vaccination. This clonotype was obtained from a human donor who received a COVID-19 vaccine. This receptor chain uses TRBV6-5 and TRBJ1-1, with TRBD1 tentatively as D gene (5 bases match). The CDR3 has the sequence CASRRGGYTEAFF. The sequenced DNA: TGTGCCAGCAGGAGGGGCGGGTACACTGAAGCTTTCTTT.